This TCR beta chain was recorded in a study of beta chain features in type 1 diabetes. Study results and caveats: A moderate, significant TCRB CDR3 shortening appeared in type 1 diabetes across four CD4+ subsets.

The sequenced template was cDNA made from the entire isolated RNA. Assay used: immunoSEQ multiplex PCR; TCRdb lists only in-frame clones, some missing. The sample has about 340,000 clones; approximately 9.7% are singletons. This clone was counted a few times. Antigen specificity is unknown. Unmatched junction bases numbered 5, after V lost 2 bases and J lost 3 bases. From germline, CDR1 is SGHNT and CDR2 YYREEE (reference sequence). The CDR3 contains 15 residues. The chain links TRBV5-4 to TRBJ2-1; 7 bases agree with TRBD2. The TCR originated in a man in his thirties or forties with type 1 diabetes. The specimen sequenced was central memory CD4+ T cells from blood. CDR3 in DNA: TGTGCCAGCAGCTTCTGGGCGGGGGACTACAATGAGCAGTTCTTC. This codes for CASSFWAGDYNEQFF.